Presented here are 21 T cell receptor beta chains from one specimen sequenced in a study of spatial heterogeneity in lung cancer. The time point here: sample taken at primary tumor resection. TCRdb ran MiXCR on the 5' RACE reads and lists one entry per CDR3 protein. The sample holds under 85,000 distinct CDR3 sequences, around 7.3% seen once. The source was PBMCs, collected at surgery. The receptors shown here come from a male donor with early-stage non-small cell lung cancer.

This clonotype was seen repeatedly, ten times or more. The chain combines TRBV20-1 with TRBJ1-2; 10 nucleotides align to TRBD1. CDR1 DFQATT and CDR2 SNEGSKA come from the germline V gene (reference sequence). The CDR3 loop spans 12 amino acids. V trimming: 3 bases; J trimming: 8 bases; junction bases outside the gene matches: 3. DNA for the CDR3: TGCAGTGCTAGGTCGACAGGGGGCGGCTACACCTTC. It codes for CSARSTGGGYTF.

This clonotype was picked up a small number of times. V and J are TRBV25-1 and TRBJ2-5; 9 bases are a match to TRBD1. The germline gives CDR1 MGHDK, CDR2 SYGVNS. This CDR3 is built from 16 residues. The J segment lost 5 bases and the V segment lost 4 bases, leaving 11 bases of the junction unmatched. The CDR3 DNA reads TGTGCCAGCAGTGTAGGACAGGGGAACCTGGGGGAGACCCAGTACTTC. It encodes CASSVGQGNLGETQYF. The whole variable domain, remainder taken from reference TRBV25-1 and TRBJ2-5, is EADIYQTPRYLVIGTGKKITLECSQTMGHDKMYWYQQDPGMELHLIHYSYGVNSTEKGDLSSESTVSRIRTEHFPLTLESARPSHTSQYLCASSVGQGNLGETQYFGPGTRLLVL.

By sample fraction, this clonotype is medium-sized (0.01 to 0.1%). The chain employs TRBV25-1 and TRBJ2-5; D not resolved. The CDR3 loop spans 14 amino acids. Per germline, CDR1 MGHDK and CDR2 SYGVNS. Trimming pared 3 bases from V and 5 bases from J, leaving 13 bases between. CDR3 sequence reads: CASSEGYGQETQYF. The CDR3 DNA reads as TGTGCCAGCAGTGAGGGCTATGGTCAGGAGACCCAGTACTTC.

J is TRBJ2-1 and V is TRBV30; 12 positions match TRBD2. The CDR3 length is 15 residues. J gave up 8 bases and V 3 bases, and 8 bases lay outside the gene matches. Germline V gene data show CDR1 as GTSNPN and CDR2 as SVGIG (reference sequence). The CDR3 reads CAWSRLAGVADEQFF. The CDR3 DNA is TGTGCCTGGAGCCGACTAGCGGGAGTTGCGGATGAGCAGTTCTTC.

V and J are TRBV6-2 or TRBV6-3 and TRBJ1-1, with D maybe TRBD1 (5 bases). Trimming took 2 bases from V and 0 from J, leaving 7 bases between them. The CDR3 covers 14 residues. Germline lookup yields CDR1 MNHEY and CDR2 SVGEGT. Here the CDR3 reads CASSYKGMNTEAFF. CDR3 sequence (DNA): TGTGCCAGCAGTTACAAGGGGATGAACACTGAAGCTTTCTTT.

This clonotype was found many times. The chain employs TRBV5-1 and TRBJ2-7, with no clear D. The CDR3 contains 19 residues. CDR1 and CDR2 from the germline V gene are SGHRS and YFSETQ. Trimming removed 3 bases from V and 3 bases from J, with 28 bases in between. The DNA of the CDR3 is TGCGCCAGCAGCTACCATGCTGGGCTCACTATACCGACGGGCTACGAGCAGTACTTC. Its protein is CASSYHAGLTIPTGYEQYF.

This clonotype was counted a few times. V and J are TRBV5-1 and TRBJ2-1; 11 nucleotides agree with TRBD1. Germline CDR1 SGHRS, CDR2 YFSETQ. The CDR3 loop spans 16 amino acids. V lost 2 bases to trimming and J lost 4 bases; unmatched junction nucleotides: 5. The CDR3 protein is CASSLTGTGGYNEQFF. CDR3 DNA: TGCGCCAGCAGCTTAACCGGGACAGGGGGTTACAATGAGCAGTTCTTC. Looking up the rest from reference TRBV5-1 and TRBJ2-1 gives the full variable domain: KAGVTQTPRYLIKTRGQQVTLSCSPISGHRSVSWYQQTPGQGLQFLFEYFSETQRNKGNFPGRFSGRQFSNSRSEMNVSTLELGDSALYLCASSLTGTGGYNEQFFGPGTRLTVL.

This clonotype has ten or more counts. CDR3 region: CASSQDVGGGLYNEQFF. The CDR3 DNA sequence: TGCGCCAGCAGCCAAGACGTGGGGGGAGGGCTGTACAATGAGCAGTTCTTC. The V and J genes are TRBV4-3 and TRBJ2-1, with 7 bases identical to TRBD2. Germline loops: CDR1 LGHNA, CDR2 YSLEER. After removal of 0 bases from V and 4 bases from J, the junction contained 9 bases not matched to a gene. This CDR3 has 17 residues.

At least ten counts were recorded for this clonotype. The genes are TRBV20-1 and TRBJ1-1; D unclear. The V end lost 7 bases, the J end lost 6 bases, and 12 bases lay between the germline ends. Germline assignment: CDR1 DFQATT and CDR2 SNEGSKA (reference sequence). The CDR3 spans 11 residues. The CDR3 nucleotides are TGCAGTGTAACTAGGTACGCTGAAGCTTTCTTT. This sequence encodes CSVTRYAEAFF.

This clonotype was found a few times. The gene calls are TRBV27 and TRBJ2-2, with 8 nucleotides matching TRBD1. The trim removed 0 bases at V and 6 bases at J, leaving 15 bases unmatched. The CDR3 loop spans 19 amino acids. Germline V lookup: CDR1 MNHEY, CDR2 SMNVEV (reference sequence). The CDR3 reads CASSLSRGGAGGIPGELFF. CDR3 nucleotides: TGTGCCAGCAGTTTATCACGCGGAGGGGCAGGGGGCATACCCGGGGAGCTGTTTTTT.

This sequence joins TRBV7-9 and TRBJ2-1; D is unresolved. The germline CDR1 and CDR2 sequences are SEHNR and FQNEAQ (reference sequence). The CDR3 has 14 amino acids. The ends were cut back, 1 base at V and 8 bases at J, with 12 bases in the middle. CDR3 DNA: TGTGCCAGCAGCTTAGAACGGCTAGGCTATGAGCAGTTCTTC. This translates into CASSLERLGYEQFF.

This clonotype was observed many times. J is TRBJ1-5 and V is TRBV2, with 8 bases matching TRBD1. Per the germline V gene, CDR1 is SNHLY and CDR2 is FYNNEI. The trim removed 7 bases at V and 6 bases at J, leaving 5 bases unmatched. This CDR3 is built from 13 residues. The CDR3 DNA reads as TGTGCCAGCACCCCCGACAGGGGTCAGCCCCAGCATTTT. It codes for CASTPDRGQPQHF.

V usage is TRBV20-1 and J usage is TRBJ2-1; D is ambiguous. Trimming cost V 1 base and J 6 bases, with 4 bases left between them. Germline-derived CDR1 and CDR2 are DFQATT and SNEGSKA (reference sequence). The CDR3 contains 11 residues. Here the CDR3 reads CSARVRNEQFF. In DNA, the CDR3 is TGCAGTGCTAGAGTACGCAATGAGCAGTTCTTC.

This clonotype was seen at least ten times. The chain recombines TRBV7-9 with TRBJ2-7; 7 positions match TRBD1. Unmatched junction bases numbered 7, after V lost 2 bases and J lost 6 bases. Germline V gene data show CDR1 as SEHNR and CDR2 as FQNEAQ (reference sequence). The CDR3 is 14 amino acids. CDR3 sequence: CASSLLQGSVEQYF. Written as DNA, the CDR3 is TGTGCCAGCAGCTTACTACAGGGGTCCGTCGAGCAGTACTTC.

Many counts were recorded for this clonotype. V is TRBV20-1 and J is TRBJ2-1; D perhaps matches TRBD2 (6 bases). Trimming left V 6 bases short and J 9 bases short, with 18 bases between. Germline CDR1 DFQATT, CDR2 SNEGSKA (reference sequence). The CDR3 has 13 amino acids. DNA for the CDR3: TGCAGTGCCAGTCCCGGCTCGGAGGGTGAGCAGTTCTTC. Translating it yields CSASPGSEGEQFF.

This clonotype was seen more than once but under ten times. V is TRBV11-3 and J is TRBJ2-2; weak D call: TRBD2 (6 bases). V gave up 5 bases and J gave up 7 bases, with 20 bases separating them. CDR3 length: 16 residues. Germline loops: CDR1 SGHNT, CDR2 YENEEA. DNA for the CDR3: TGTGCCAGCAGCCCAGAGCCTCGGGAGCATGGCGGGGAGCTGTTTTTT. It translates to CASSPEPREHGGELFF. Full variable domain (remainder filled in from reference TRBV11-3 and TRBJ2-2): EAGVVQSPRYKIIEKKQPVAFWCNPISGHNTLYWYLQNLGQGPELLIRYENEEAVDDSQLPKDRFSAERLKGVDSTLKIQPAELGDSAVYLCASSPEPREHGGELFFGEGSRLTVL.

The chain recombines TRBV5-4 with TRBJ1-6, with D possibly being TRBD1 (5 bases). The CDR3 extends over 15 amino acids. V was trimmed by 0 bases and J by 6 bases, leaving 10 bases between them. CDR1 is SGHNT, CDR2 YYREEE, per germline (reference sequence). CDR3 region: CASSLGSGANSPLHF. CDR3 DNA sequence: TGTGCCAGCAGCTTGGGATCCGGGGCTAATTCACCCCTCCACTTT.

This clonotype was recorded a few times. The chain is built from TRBV6-1 and TRBJ2-1, with D uncertain. V was trimmed by 6 bases and J by 5 bases, leaving 17 bases between them. The V gene's germline CDR1 is MNHNS and CDR2 SASEGT. This CDR3 has 15 residues. The CDR3 region is CASSIPAGIDNEQFF. DNA for the CDR3: TGTGCCAGCAGCATCCCAGCCGGTATCGACAATGAGCAGTTCTTC.

This clonotype has a handful of counts. For the CDR3, the DNA is TGCAGTGCTAGAGAAGGGGCCAGGGAGCAGTTCTTC. Protein sequence: CSAREGAREQFF. V gene TRBV20-1 combines with J gene TRBJ2-1, with D perhaps matching TRBD1 (5 bases). This CDR3 has 12 residues. Trimming pared 0 bases from V and 10 bases from J, leaving 10 bases between. Germline V lookup: CDR1 DFQATT, CDR2 SNEGSKA (reference sequence).

A remark on this clonotype: A much more abundant neighbour one base away suggests this may be a read error. This chain links TRBV30 with TRBJ1-1; 10 bases agree with TRBD1. V dropped 5 bases and J dropped 11; count of bases not matched to a gene: 2. The germline CDR1 and CDR2 sequences are GTSNPN and SVGIG (reference sequence). CDR3 length: 10 amino acids. The CDR3 DNA sequence: TGTGCCTGGGACAGGGGGCACGCTTTCTTT. The encoded protein is CAWDRGHAFF. The full variable domain, rest sourced from reference TRBV30 and TRBJ1-1, is SQTIHQWPATLVQPVGSPLSLECTVEGTSNPNLYWYRQAAGRGLQLLFYSVGIGQISSEVPQNLSASRPQDRQFILSSKKLLLSDSGFYLCAWDRGHAFFGQGTRLTVV.

The V gene is TRBV20-1, the J gene TRBJ2-1, with 8 bases aligning to TRBD1. The germline CDR1 and CDR2 sequences are DFQATT and SNEGSKA (reference sequence). V lost 3 bases and J lost 8; bases outside the gene matches: 6. CDR3 length equals 13 residues. CDR3 nucleotide sequence: TGCAGTGCTAGTCGAGGACAGGGTGATGAGCAGTTCTTC. Translation: CSASRGQGDEQFF.